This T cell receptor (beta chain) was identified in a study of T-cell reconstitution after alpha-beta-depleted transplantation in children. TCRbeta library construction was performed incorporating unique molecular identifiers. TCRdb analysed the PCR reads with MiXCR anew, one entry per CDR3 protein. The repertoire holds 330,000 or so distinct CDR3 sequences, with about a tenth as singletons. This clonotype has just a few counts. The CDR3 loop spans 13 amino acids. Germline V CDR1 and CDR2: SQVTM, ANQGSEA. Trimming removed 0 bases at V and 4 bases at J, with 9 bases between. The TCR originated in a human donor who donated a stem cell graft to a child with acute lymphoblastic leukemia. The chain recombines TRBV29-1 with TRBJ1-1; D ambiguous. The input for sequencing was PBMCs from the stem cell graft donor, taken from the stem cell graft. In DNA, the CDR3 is TGCAGCGTTGAAGATCCCTGGGGCACTGAAGCTTTCTTT. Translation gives CSVEDPWGTEAFF. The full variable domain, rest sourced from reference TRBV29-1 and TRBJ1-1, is SAVISQKPSRDICQRGTSLTIQCQVDSQVTMMFWYRQQPGQSLTLIATANQGSEATYESGFVIDKFPISRPNLTFSTLTVSNMSPEDSSIYLCSVEDPWGTEAFFGQGTRLTVV.